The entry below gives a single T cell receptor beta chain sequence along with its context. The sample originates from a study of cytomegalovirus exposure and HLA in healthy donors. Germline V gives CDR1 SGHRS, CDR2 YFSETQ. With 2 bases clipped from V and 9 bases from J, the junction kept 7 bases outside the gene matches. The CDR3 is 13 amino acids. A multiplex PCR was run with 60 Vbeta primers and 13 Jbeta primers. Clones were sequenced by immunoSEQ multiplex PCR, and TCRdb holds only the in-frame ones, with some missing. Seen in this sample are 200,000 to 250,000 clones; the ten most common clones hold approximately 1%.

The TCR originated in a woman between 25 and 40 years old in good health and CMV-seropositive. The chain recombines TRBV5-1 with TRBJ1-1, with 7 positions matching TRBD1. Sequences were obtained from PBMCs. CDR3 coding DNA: TGCGCCAGCAGCTTCCGGACAGGAGACCAAGCTTTCTTT. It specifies CASSFRTGDQAFF.